The sample holds one count of the clone carrying this T cell receptor (beta chain). The target antigen is unknown. Germline trimming cut 3 bases from V and 3 bases from J; bases unmatched to any gene: 3. This CDR3 contains 15 residues. Germline loops: CDR1 SEHNR, CDR2 FQNEAQ (reference sequence). These data come from a study of cytomegalovirus exposure and HLA in healthy donors. The overall study: The approximately 670 first-cohort repertoires and the 95 to 150 validation repertoires shared the same platform, a later analysis reported. The study, taken as a whole, reports: Approximately 160 TCR beta chains were listed as cytomegalovirus-associated. Subsequent analysis revealed that first-cohort TCR clusters tended to co-occur in the 120 or so validation repertoires.

Libraries were prepared by immunoSEQ multiplex PCR; TCRdb keeps only in-frame clonotypes and omits some of them. The profile shows 250,000 to 350,000 clones, 70% to 90% of them singletons. The study drew the donors from its roughly 120-subject validation cohort, separate from the roughly 700-subject first cohort. Source material: PBMCs. The chain recombines TRBV7-9 with TRBJ1-4; TRBD1 matches 8 bases. The receptor's source is a woman aged 18-29 years in good health and CMV-seronegative. In DNA, the CDR3 is TGTGCCAGCAGCTTGGACAGGGTAGCTAATGAAAAACTGTTTTTT. This encodes CASSLDRVANEKLFF.